The rows below give T cell receptor beta chains drawn from one sample of a study of shared clonotypes between healthy human individuals. Sequenced by immunoSEQ multiplex PCR; TCRdb stores in-frame clones only, minus some. The sample carries 1.5 million to 2.5 million clones, about 95% recorded once. The sample taken for sequencing was naive CD8+ T cells sorted from blood. These receptors came from a man younger than 35 in good health. Each CDR3 is given with its conserved first and last residue. Each record gives: V gene, D gene, J gene, clone size, CDR3 DNA, CDR3 protein. A D gene is named only where the DNA matches it firmly. A clone size is listed for some rows: how often the clone was seen (once, few, many), or a class if it is expanded.

TRBV27	NA	TRBJ2-7	NA	TGTGCCAGCTCTTTCGGGGACTCTTCCTACGAGCAGTACTTC	CASSFGDSSYEQYF
TRBV6-1	NA	TRBJ2-7	NA	TGTGCCAGCAGTGAATATGTGAGCTACGAGCAGTACTTC	CASSEYVSYEQYF
TRBV5-5	NA	TRBJ1-5	NA	TGTGCCAGCAGCTCTGACAGTGACAATCAGCCCCAGCATTTT	CASSSDSDNQPQHF
TRBV10-3	TRBD1	TRBJ2-7	NA	TGTGCCATCAGTGGGGACAGACCCCAGCAGTACTTC	CAISGDRPQQYF
TRBV10-3	TRBD2	TRBJ2-7	NA	TGTGCCATCAGTGGGAGTAGCGGGGGCCTTGACGAGCAGTACTTC	CAISGSSGGLDEQYF
TRBV11-2	NA	TRBJ2-3	NA	TGTGCCAGCAGCTTAGGGGGGACTGCCTCAGATACGCAGTATTTT	CASSLGGTASDTQYF
TRBV29-1	NA	TRBJ2-3	NA	TGCAGCGTCGAAGGAATGCCAAGCACAGATACGCAGTATTTT	CSVEGMPSTDTQYF
TRBV7-2	NA	TRBJ2-7	once	TGTGCCAGCAGGAACAGGTACTCCTACGAGCAGTACTTC	CASRNRYSYEQYF
TRBV27	TRBD2	TRBJ2-3	NA	TGTGCCAGCAGTCAACTAGCGGAAGGCACAGATACGCAGTATTTT	CASSQLAEGTDTQYF
TRBV9	TRBD2	TRBJ2-1	NA	TGTGCCAGCAGCGTAGATAGCGGGGTTTACAATGAGCAGTTCTTC	CASSVDSGVYNEQFF
TRBV19	TRBD1	TRBJ1-5	NA	TGTGCCAGTAGTAGAGGACAGGGGAGCAATCAGCCCCAGCATTTT	CASSRGQGSNQPQHF
TRBV4-1	NA	TRBJ2-1	NA	TGCGCCAGCAGCCAAGTGAGGGGATACAATGAGCAGTTCTTC	CASSQVRGYNEQFF
TRBV19	TRBD1	TRBJ2-1	once	TGTGCCAGTAGTAGGGACAGGGCGCTAAATGAGCAGTTCTTC	CASSRDRALNEQFF
TRBV10-3	NA	TRBJ2-1	NA	TGTGCCGTACACCGGGACGCAACGAATGAGCAGTTCTTC	CAVHRDATNEQFF
TRBV5-4	TRBD1	TRBJ1-1	once	TGTGCCGCACAGGGGGCGTCAGAAACTGAAGCTTTCTTT	CAAQGASETEAFF
TRBV7-8	NA	TRBJ2-5	NA	TGTGCCAGCAGCTTTGGGGGGACGGAGACCCAGTACTTC	CASSFGGTETQYF
TRBV11-2	NA	TRBJ2-7	once	TGTGCCAGCAGCCCGAACTACGGGACCTGGGGTGAGCAGTACTTC	CASSPNYGTWGEQYF
TRBV4-1	NA	TRBJ2-5	NA	TGCGCCAGCAGCCACGCGCCGGGCCCCGTGGGGCAAGAGACCCAGTACTTC	CASSHAPGPVGQETQYF
TRBV5-6	NA	TRBJ2-5	NA	TGTGCCAGCAGCTTGTGGACCGATAGGGAGACCCAGTACTTC	CASSLWTDRETQYF
TRBV27	NA	TRBJ1-3	NA	TGTGCCAGCAGACAGGGAAACACCATATATTTT	CASRQGNTIYF
TRBV27	NA	TRBJ1-2	NA	TGTGCCAGCAGTTTATCTCCGGCAGGCTGGGGGGATGGCTACACCTTC	CASSLSPAGWGDGYTF
TRBV28	NA	TRBJ2-7	NA	TGTGCCAGCAGCGTAACAGGTGACTCCTACGAGCAGTACTTC	CASSVTGDSYEQYF
TRBV21-1	NA	TRBJ1-1	once	TGTGCCAGCAGCCCCGGCTTGAACACTGAAGCTTTCTTT	CASSPGLNTEAFF
TRBV29-1	TRBD1	TRBJ2-1	NA	TGCAGCGTTGAGGGGACAGGGGGCTGGTATGAGCAGTTCTTC	CSVEGTGGWYEQFF
TRBV7-8	TRBD2	TRBJ2-5	NA	TGTGCCAGCACCCGACTAGCGGGAGATCTGGAGACCCAGTACTTC	CASTRLAGDLETQYF
TRBV4-3	TRBD1	TRBJ1-6	NA	TGCGCCAGCAGCCGAATTACGGACAGGCCGACTGATTCACCCCTCCACTTT	CASSRITDRPTDSPLHF
TRBV30	NA	TRBJ1-4	NA	TGTGCCTGGAGTGTTCAGGGGTTGGGGGAAAAACTGTTTTTT	CAWSVQGLGEKLFF
TRBV29-1	NA	TRBJ2-3	NA	TGCAGCGTGAATAGCGACCGCACAGATACGCAGTATTTT	CSVNSDRTDTQYF